This T cell receptor (beta chain) emerged from a study of shared clonotypes between healthy human individuals. TCRdb's copy holds only in-frame clones and misses some; the assay was immunoSEQ multiplex PCR. The sample holds roughly 650,000 clones; 97% are singletons and the top ten take approximately 0.057%. This CDR3 region has 17 residues. V lost 6 bases and J 5 bases, leaving 25 bases between the germline ends. From germline, CDR1 is MDHEN and CDR2 SYDVKM. Both subsets, CD45RA+ naive and CD45RA-negative memory, were split from the CD4+ cells. The sequenced sample consisted of naive CD4+ T cells sorted from blood. As for subset: CD45RA+ positively selected. V and J are TRBV28 and TRBJ1-2, with a possible D match to TRBD1 (6 bases). The TCR was taken from a woman between 25 and 40 years old in good health. The CDR3 DNA reads as TGTGCCAGCAGCCCCACCGGATTCGTTTGGGACAAATATGGCTACACCTTC. Its protein product is CASSPTGFVWDKYGYTF.